The present TCR beta chain was sequenced within a study of control samples from healthy donors and cancer patients. Only in-frame clones appear in the TCRdb table, and some are missing; sequencing was by immunoSEQ multiplex PCR. The sample shows around 70,000 clones, around 87% of them seen only once. Trimming took 5 bases from V and 9 from J; bases not matched to a gene: 10. Germline V gene sequence: CDR1 SNHLY, CDR2 FYNNEI. This CDR3 is built from 15 residues. Input material: PBMCs. The receptor comes from a woman between 45 and 65 years old with head and neck cancer. The rearrangement uses TRBV2 and TRBJ1-6; TRBD1 aligns across 7 bases. The CDR3 DNA reads TGTGCCAGCAGTAGGAACAGGGGAGAGGGTTCACCCCTCCACTTT. Translation gives CASSRNRGEGSPLHF. The full variable domain, in which reference TRBV2 and TRBJ1-6 provide the parts outside the CDR3, is EPEVTQTPSHQVTQMGQEVILRCVPISNHLYFYWYRQILGQKVEFLVSFYNNEISEKSEIFDDQFSVERPDGSNFTLKIRSTKLEDSAMYFCASSRNRGEGSPLHFGNGTRLTVT.